This paragraph reports one T cell receptor (beta chain). Looked up from germline, CDR1 is DFQATT and CDR2 is SNEGSKA (reference sequence). This CDR3 region has 17 residues. The sample comes from a study of T cells expressing NK-cell markers. One entry per CDR3 protein, without DNA, is what TCRdb gives after re-calling the 5' RACE reads. The sample table includes about 170,000 distinct CDR3 sequences. The chain joins TRBV20-1 to TRBJ2-1. The sequence was obtained from a man aged 18-70 years in good health. The sample comprised blood T cells: a sorted CD56 or NKG2C T cell subset, CD4+ or CD8+ T cells, or bulk PBMC T cells (not recorded which). The CDR3 sequence is CSAPGEPGSSAYNEQFF.